The sequence of this T cell receptor (beta chain) was determined in a study of blood T cell repertoires in COVID-19 (TCRdb year 2020). Study-level background: Collaborator samples came from the United States, Italy and Spain and covered acute and convalescent phases of COVID-19. The prospective study material was composed of cDNA or gDNA derived from T cells, B-cell-depleted T cells, or PBMCs. Deeply sampled blood TCRbeta repertoires from subjects exposed to, actively infected with, or recovered from COVID-19 were included in the dataset. The repertoires were made available in a free public database intended to serve as a resource for research on the immune response to SARS-CoV-2. The samples were drawn from the first 160 participants of the ongoing ImmuneRACE study and from 1,254 subjects provided by 6 global collaborators. A de-identified subject ID, COVID-19 status, age in years and sex were almost always included in the sample metadata. Where available, HLA class I and class II types were taken from metadata supplied by the sample provider and were not determined by assay-based typing.

Taken from the germline V gene, the CDR1 and CDR2 loops are MNHEY and SVGAGI. At the junction V is shortened by 4 bases and J by 1 base; bases outside the gene matches: 5. Including cysteine and phenylalanine, the CDR3 has 15 amino acids. The CDR3 DNA has 45 bases and is translated from base 1. The immunoSEQ Assay, a bias-controlled multiplex PCR, was used to amplify TCRbeta CDR3 regions from genomic DNA. On the study's bioinformatics: Within the assay, amplification of reference gene primers was used to estimate how many nucleated cells each sample contained. To quantify the absolute abundance of each unique TCRbeta CDR3 rearrangement, sequence reads were collapsed and filtered. For each sample, productive Simpson clonality was calculated as the square root of Simpson's diversity index across productive rearrangements. The table was pulled from immuneACCESS by TCRdb, which kept in-frame rearrangements only. Such tables lose some clones; where checked, under half of the loss comes from unresolved V genes, and the rest has no known cause. Clone size and the V and J calls come from that table; the DNA yielded D and trimming. The sample table shows fewer than 200,000 clones, and about nine tenths are seen once. The leading ten clones occupy roughly 3.9% of the sample.

Another Seattle source contributed samples from volunteer blood donors who had recovered from COVID-19. The collaborating institutions used their own protocols to collect whole blood in K2EDTA tubes. For TCRbeta analysis, collaborators shipped samples in one of three forms: frozen whole blood, isolated PBMCs, or DNA extracted from either of those sample types. To note about this clone: Which antigen it targets is not known. Base qualities are missing; no much larger clone stands one base away.

Overall study outcomes, separate from this receptor: The amount of clinical and demographic metadata varied by source and participant and was provided uncurated.

This chain joins TRBV6-5 to TRBJ1-2, with 8 junctional bases fitting TRBD1. The source material was peripheral blood. This clonotype was obtained from a woman between 55 and 75 years old who had recovered from COVID-19. At the DNA level, the sequence is TGTGCCAGCAGTTCCGAGACAGGGGTTAACTATGGCTACACCTTC. This is translated as CASSSETGVNYGYTF.